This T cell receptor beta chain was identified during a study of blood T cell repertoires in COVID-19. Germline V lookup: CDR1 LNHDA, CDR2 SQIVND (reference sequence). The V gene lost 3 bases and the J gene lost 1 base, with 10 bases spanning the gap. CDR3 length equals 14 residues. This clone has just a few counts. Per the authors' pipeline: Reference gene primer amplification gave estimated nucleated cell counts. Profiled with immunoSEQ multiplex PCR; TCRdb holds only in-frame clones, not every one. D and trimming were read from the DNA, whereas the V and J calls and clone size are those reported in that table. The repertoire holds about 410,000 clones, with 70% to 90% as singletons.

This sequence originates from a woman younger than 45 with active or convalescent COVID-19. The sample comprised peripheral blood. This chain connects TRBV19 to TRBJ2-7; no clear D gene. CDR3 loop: CASSIRQESYEQYF. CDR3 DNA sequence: TGTGCCAGTAGTATCAGGCAGGAATCCTACGAGCAGTACTTC.